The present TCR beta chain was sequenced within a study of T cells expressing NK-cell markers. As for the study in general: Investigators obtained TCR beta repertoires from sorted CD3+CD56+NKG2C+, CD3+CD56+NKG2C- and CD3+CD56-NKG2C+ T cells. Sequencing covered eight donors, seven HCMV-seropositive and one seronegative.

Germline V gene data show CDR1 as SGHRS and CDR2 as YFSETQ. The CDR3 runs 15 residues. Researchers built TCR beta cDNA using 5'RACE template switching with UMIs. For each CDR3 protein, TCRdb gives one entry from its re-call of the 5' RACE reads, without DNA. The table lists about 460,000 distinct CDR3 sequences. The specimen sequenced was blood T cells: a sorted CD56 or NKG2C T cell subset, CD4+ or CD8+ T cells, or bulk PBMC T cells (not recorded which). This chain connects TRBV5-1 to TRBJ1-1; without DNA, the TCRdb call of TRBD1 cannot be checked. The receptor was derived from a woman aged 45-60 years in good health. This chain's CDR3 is CASLLDRGAYTEAFF.